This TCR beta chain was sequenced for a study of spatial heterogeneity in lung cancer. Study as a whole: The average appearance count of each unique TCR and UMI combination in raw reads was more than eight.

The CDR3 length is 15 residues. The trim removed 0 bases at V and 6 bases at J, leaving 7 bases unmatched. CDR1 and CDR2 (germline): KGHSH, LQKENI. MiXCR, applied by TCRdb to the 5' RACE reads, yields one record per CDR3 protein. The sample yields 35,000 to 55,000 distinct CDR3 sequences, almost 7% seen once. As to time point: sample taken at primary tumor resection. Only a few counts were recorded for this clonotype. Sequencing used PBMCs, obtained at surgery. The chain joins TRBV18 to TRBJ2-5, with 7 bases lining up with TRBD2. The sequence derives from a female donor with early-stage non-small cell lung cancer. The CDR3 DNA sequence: TGTGCCAGCTCACCACCGGACGGGGGGATAAAGACCCAGTACTTC. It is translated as CASSPPDGGIKTQYF. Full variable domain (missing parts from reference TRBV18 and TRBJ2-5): NAGVMQNPRHLVRRRGQEARLRCSPMKGHSHVYWYRQLPEEGLKFMVYLQKENIIDESGMPKERFSAEFPKEGPSILRIQQVVRGDSAAYFCASSPPDGGIKTQYFGPGTRLLVL.